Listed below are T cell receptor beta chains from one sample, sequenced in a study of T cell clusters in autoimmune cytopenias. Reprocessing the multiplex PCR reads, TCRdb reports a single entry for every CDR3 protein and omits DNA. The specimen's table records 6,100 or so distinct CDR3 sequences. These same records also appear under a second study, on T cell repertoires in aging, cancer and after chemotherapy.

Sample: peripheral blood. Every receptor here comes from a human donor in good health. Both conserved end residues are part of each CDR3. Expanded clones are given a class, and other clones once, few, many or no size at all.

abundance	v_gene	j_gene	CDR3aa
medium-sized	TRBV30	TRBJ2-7	CALRDRPYEQYF
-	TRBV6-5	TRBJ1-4	CASSRFNEKLFF
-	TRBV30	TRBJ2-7	CAWSVQAGLYEQYF
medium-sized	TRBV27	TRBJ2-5	CASSLEQGAQETQYF
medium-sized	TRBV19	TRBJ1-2	CASSQGQGYGYTF
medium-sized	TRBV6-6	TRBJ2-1	CASNAHNEQFF
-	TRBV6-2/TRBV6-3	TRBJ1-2	CASSFNQDRAGGYTF
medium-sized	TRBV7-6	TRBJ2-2	CASSSSLANTGELFF
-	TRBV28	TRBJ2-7	CASSFGQGAREQYF
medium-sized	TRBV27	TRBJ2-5	CASSRGPEETQYF